This T cell receptor beta chain was documented in a study of T-cell memory formation after mild COVID-19. Whole-study results and caveats: Pre-infection memory contained some responding clones, which suggested that cross-reactive memory had joined. Researchers could not confirm that second-wave clones peaking on day 37 targeted SARS-CoV-2.

MiXCR, run by TCRdb on the 5' RACE reads, gives a single entry per CDR3 protein. This sample has 120,000 to 150,000 distinct CDR3 sequences, with 6% found just once. This clonotype came up many times. Its specificity is not known. Sequencing was performed on PBMCs or a T cell subset sorted from them (not recorded which). The sequence was collected from an adult woman who had mild COVID-19 (a few samples of this study predate the infection). Cell type and time point are not known.

The CDR3 bases are TGCAGCGTTTCAAGGGGATACAATGAGCAGTTCTTC. It is translated as CSVSRGYNEQFF. V and J are TRBV29-1 and TRBJ2-1; maybe TRBD1 (5 bases). CDR1 is SQVTM and CDR2 is ANQGSEA in the germline V gene. V was shortened by 5 bases and J by 4 bases, with 9 bases between the two germline ends. CDR3 length equals 12 residues.